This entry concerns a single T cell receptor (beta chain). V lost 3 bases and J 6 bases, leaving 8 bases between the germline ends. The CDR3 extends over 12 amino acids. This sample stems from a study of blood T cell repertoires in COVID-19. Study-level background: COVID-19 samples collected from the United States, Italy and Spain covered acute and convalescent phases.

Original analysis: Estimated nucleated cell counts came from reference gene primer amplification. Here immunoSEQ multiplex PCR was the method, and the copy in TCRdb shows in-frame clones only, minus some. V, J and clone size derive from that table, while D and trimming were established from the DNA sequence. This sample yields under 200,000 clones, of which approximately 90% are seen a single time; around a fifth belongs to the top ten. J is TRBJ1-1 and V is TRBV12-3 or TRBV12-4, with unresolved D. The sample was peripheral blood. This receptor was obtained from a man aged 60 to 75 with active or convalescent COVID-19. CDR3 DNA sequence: TGTGCCAGCAGTTTGAGGGCCGCTGAAGCTTTCTTT. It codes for CASSLRAAEAFF.